This T cell receptor beta chain was recorded in a study of T cells expressing NK-cell markers. Study-wide context: The TCR beta repertoires were obtained from sorted CD3+CD56+NKG2C+, CD3+CD56+NKG2C- and CD3+CD56-NKG2C+ T cells. Just one sequenced donor of eight was HCMV-seronegative, while seven were seropositive. Study-wide results and caveats: In roughly six donors, dominant CD3+CD56+NKG2C+ clonotypes ranked among the top 10 CD8+ clonotypes.

The CDR3 is made up of 13 amino acids. Germline values: CDR1 KGHSH, CDR2 LQKENI. Generation of TCR beta cDNA was performed by 5'RACE template switching incorporating UMIs. TCRdb reprocessed the 5' RACE reads and stores each CDR3 protein as one record, lacking DNA. The sample totals some 410,000 distinct CDR3 sequences. On this clonotype: Its antigen is not known.

The sequence was collected from a woman aged 18-70 years in good health. The chain links TRBV18 to TRBJ2-1; TCRdb's assignment of TRBD1 cannot be checked, as there is no DNA. The sample taken for sequencing was blood T cells: a sorted CD56 or NKG2C T cell subset, CD4+ or CD8+ T cells, or bulk PBMC T cells (not recorded which). CDR3: CASSPQPGNEQFF.